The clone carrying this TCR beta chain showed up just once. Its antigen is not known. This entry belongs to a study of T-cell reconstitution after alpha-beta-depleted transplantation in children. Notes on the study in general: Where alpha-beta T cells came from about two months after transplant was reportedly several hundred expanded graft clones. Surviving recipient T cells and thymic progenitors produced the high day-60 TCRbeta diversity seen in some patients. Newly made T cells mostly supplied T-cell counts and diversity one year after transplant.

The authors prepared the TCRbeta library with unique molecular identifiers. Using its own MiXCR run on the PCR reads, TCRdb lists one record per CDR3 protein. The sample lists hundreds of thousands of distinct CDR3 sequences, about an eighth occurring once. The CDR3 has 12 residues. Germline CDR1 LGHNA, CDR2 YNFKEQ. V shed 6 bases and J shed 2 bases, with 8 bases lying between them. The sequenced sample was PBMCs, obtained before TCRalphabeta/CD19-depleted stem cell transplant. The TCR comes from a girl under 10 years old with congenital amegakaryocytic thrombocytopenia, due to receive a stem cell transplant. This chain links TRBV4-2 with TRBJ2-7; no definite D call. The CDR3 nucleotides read TGTGCCAGCAGGCGGCCGACCTACGAGCAGTACTTC. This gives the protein CASRRPTYEQYF.